The clone carrying this T cell receptor (beta chain) was detected only a few times. The antigen is not known. Constant-segment primers and 5'RACE yielded cDNA libraries for TCR alpha and TCR beta, each carrying sample barcodes and UMIs. Each CDR3 protein is one row after TCRdb ran MiXCR on the 5' RACE reads. Of 350,000 to 450,000 distinct CDR3 sequences detected, around 15% appear once; the ten largest clones hold around 22%. The data were obtained in a study of T-cell memory formation after mild COVID-19. Study conclusions and caveats: CD4+ contracting clones were mainly CM and EM; CD8+ ones, EMRA. Clones that contracted from day 15 to 85 had balanced CD4/CD8; later expanders were CD4+ biased.

The TCR comes from a man younger than 35 who had mild COVID-19 (a few samples of this study predate the infection). Cell type and time point are not known. Sample: PBMCs or a T cell subset sorted from them (not recorded which).

Written as DNA, the CDR3 is TGTGCCAGCAGCCAAGGCCCAGGTCCGGGGACTGAAGCTTTCTTT. Amino acid sequence: CASSQGPGPGTEAFF. The V gene is TRBV4-2, the J gene TRBJ1-1; D ambiguous. Germline V gene lookup returns CDR1 LGHNA and CDR2 YNFKEQ. Trimming took 1 base from V and 5 from J, leaving 14 bases between them. The CDR3 is 15 amino acids.